This passage covers 30 T cell receptor beta chains from one sample sequenced in a study of Tregs in tolerant kidney transplant recipients. Profiling relied on immunoSEQ multiplex PCR, and the TCRdb table lists in-frame clones only, not all of them. The repertoire holds under 95,000 clones, with 85% to 95% as singletons. Sequencing used Tregs from blood, obtained before the transplant. These receptor sequences come from a human donor who received a combined kidney and bone marrow transplant.

The J gene is TRBJ1-3, the V gene TRBV5-1, with D perhaps TRBD1 (6 bases). The CDR3 has 14 residues. V lost 4 bases and J lost 2, with 10 bases in between. CDR1 and CDR2 (germline): SGHRS, YFSETQ. As DNA, the CDR3 is TGCGCCAGCAGCACCACAGGGACTGGAAACACCATATATTTT. It encodes CASSTTGTGNTIYF.

The V and J genes are TRBV5-1 and TRBJ1-1; D uncertain. CDR1 is SGHRS, CDR2 YFSETQ, per germline. The CDR3 extends over 12 amino acids. The germline V and J ends were trimmed by 0 bases and 7 bases, with 7 bases remaining between them. CDR3 region: CASSLGGVEAFF. The CDR3 region has the DNA TGCGCCAGCAGCTTGGGCGGGGTTGAAGCTTTCTTT.

The chain has TRBV4-3 and TRBJ2-3; a possible D gene is TRBD2 (6 bases). There are 17 residues in the CDR3. Germline V gene sequence: CDR1 LGHNA, CDR2 YSLEER. The V and J ends lost 0 bases and 0 bases respectively, with 13 bases between them. CDR3 protein: CASSQEGSSGSTDTQYF. The CDR3 DNA sequence: TGCGCCAGCAGCCAAGAGGGATCGAGCGGGAGCACAGATACGCAGTATTTT.

The V call is TRBV18, the J call TRBJ1-4, with D uncertain. This CDR3 has 14 residues. V dropped 3 bases and J dropped 0 bases, with 5 bases sitting between them. Germline V gives CDR1 KGHSH, CDR2 LQKENI. Written as DNA, the CDR3 is TGTGCCAGCTCACCGCGTGCAACTAATGAAAAACTGTTTTTT. Translation gives CASSPRATNEKLFF.

The chain recombines TRBV18 with TRBJ1-1; D possibly corresponds to TRBD1 (5 bases). The CDR3 extends over 14 amino acids. The germline V gene encodes CDR1 KGHSH and CDR2 LQKENI. The V end lost 6 bases, the J end lost 5 bases, and 16 bases lay between the germline ends. CDR3 protein: CASSPGQARTEAFF. The CDR3 nucleotides read TGTGCCAGCTCTCCGGGGCAGGCCAGGACTGAAGCTTTCTTT. Supplemented by reference TRBV18 and TRBJ1-1, the full variable domain reads NAGVMQNPRHLVRRRGQEARLRCSPMKGHSHVYWYRQLPEEGLKFMVYLQKENIIDESGMPKERFSAEFPKEGPSILRIQQVVRGDSAAYFCASSPGQARTEAFFGQGTRLTVV.

The chain uses TRBV18 and TRBJ2-7; a possible D gene is TRBD1 (5 bases). The CDR3 totals 15 residues. V lost 1 base and J 2 bases, leaving 12 bases between the germline ends. Germline CDR1 and CDR2: KGHSH and LQKENI. CDR3 DNA: TGTGCCAGCTCACCACTAACAGGTGCAACCTACGAGCAGTACTTC. Its translation is CASSPLTGATYEQYF.

The chain combines TRBV28 with TRBJ1-1, with D possibly matching TRBD1 (6 bases). V dropped 4 bases and J dropped 5 bases, with 20 bases sitting between them. Germline-derived CDR1 and CDR2 are MDHEN and SYDVKM. CDR3 length equals 16 residues. CDR3 DNA sequence: TGTGCCAGCAGTTCCCGCGGGAGGGGGGCTGGGACTGAAGCTTTCTTT. Its protein is CASSSRGRGAGTEAFF.

This clone came up a few times. CDR3: CASSLLAGGDNEQFF. Here the CDR3 DNA reads TGTGCCAGCAGCTTACTAGCGGGAGGGGACAATGAGCAGTTCTTC. The chain has TRBV11-3 and TRBJ2-1, with 12 bases matching TRBD2. The V gene end was trimmed by 2 bases and the J gene end by 5 bases; junction bases not matched to a gene: 1. The CDR3 runs 15 residues. Germline V gene lookup returns CDR1 SGHNT and CDR2 YENEEA.

The CDR3 coding sequence is TGTGCCAGCAGGGTTGCGGGACAGGGTTCAGATACGCAGTATTTT. Its protein is CASRVAGQGSDTQYF. This rearrangement joins TRBV28 to TRBJ2-3, with 9 bases fitting TRBD1. CDR1 is MDHEN and CDR2 is SYDVKM in the germline V gene. CDR3 length: 15 residues. V dropped 6 bases and J dropped 4; count of bases not matched to a gene: 8.

The V gene is TRBV18, the J gene TRBJ2-7; D may be TRBD1 or TRBD2 (7 bases each). Trimming shortened V by 3 bases and J by 3 bases, and 21 bases separated the two germline ends. This CDR3 has 17 amino acids. From germline, CDR1 is KGHSH and CDR2 LQKENI. The CDR3 DNA sequence: TGTGCCAGCTCACCCAAAGGATTCCAGGGGGGGATCTACGAGCAGTACTTC. Translation gives CASSPKGFQGGIYEQYF.

This clone was recorded only once. The V and J genes are TRBV11-2 and TRBJ2-1; 8 nucleotides agree with TRBD2. CDR3 length equals 16 residues. The J segment lost 2 bases and the V segment lost 4 bases, leaving 7 bases of the junction unmatched. The germline V gene encodes CDR1 SGHAT and CDR2 FQNNGV. The CDR3 DNA is TGTGCCAGCAGCTCCGCAGCGGGAGTGGCCTACAATGAGCAGTTCTTC. This translates into CASSSAAGVAYNEQFF.

This chain uses TRBV6-6 with TRBJ2-7; a possible D gene is TRBD1 (5 bases). Deletions cut 2 bases from V and 4 bases from J, with 12 bases between. Germline V gene sequence: CDR1 MNHNY, CDR2 SVGAGI (reference sequence). The CDR3 length is 14 residues. CDR3 in DNA: TGTGCCAGCAGTTACGAAGGCAGGGTGTACGAGCAGTACTTC. It codes for CASSYEGRVYEQYF.

The V call is TRBV5-4, the J call TRBJ2-3, with 11 nucleotides matching TRBD2. Per germline, CDR1 SGHNT and CDR2 YYREEE (reference sequence). V trimming: 2 bases; J trimming: 7 bases; junction bases outside the gene matches: 12. The CDR3 totals 17 residues. CDR3 sequence (DNA): TGTGCCAGCAGCTTAGGGACTAGCGGAAGCCAATCGAATACGCAGTATTTT. Its protein is CASSLGTSGSQSNTQYF.

This chain joins TRBV2 and TRBJ2-1, with 7 bases fitting TRBD2. J lost 9 bases, V lost 6 bases, and 11 bases had no gene match. Germline V CDR1 and CDR2: SNHLY, FYNNEI. This CDR3 region has 14 residues. DNA for the CDR3: TGTGCCAGCAGACAAGAGGGAGGGTTTGGTGAGCAGTTCTTC. Translated: CASRQEGGFGEQFF.

The chain carries TRBV27 and TRBJ2-3, with unresolved D. The CDR3 is 12 amino acids. Germline-derived CDR1 and CDR2 are MNHEY and SMNVEV (reference sequence). Between the trimmed V and J ends, which lost 6 bases and 5 bases, there was a span of 9 bases. In nucleotides, the CDR3 is TGTGCCAGCAGGGAACGAAGAGATACGCAGTATTTT. This gives the protein CASRERRDTQYF.

The chain joins TRBV7-3 to TRBJ2-2; 8 nucleotides line up with TRBD2. The CDR3 sequence is 15 residues long. J gave up 4 bases and V 5 bases, and 6 bases lay outside the gene matches. CDR1 and CDR2 from the germline V gene are SGHTA and FQGTGA. The CDR3: CASSPRSGSTGELFF. The CDR3 DNA reads as TGTGCCAGCAGCCCCCGGAGCGGGAGCACCGGGGAGCTGTTTTTT.

DNA for the CDR3: TGTGCCAGTAGCCCGGCGGACAGGGCCCATGGCTACACCTTC. It encodes CASSPADRAHGYTF. This sequence joins TRBV19 and TRBJ1-2; 8 bases align to TRBD1. V dropped 6 bases and J dropped 6; count of bases not matched to a gene: 9. Germline V gene sequence: CDR1 LNHDA, CDR2 SQIVND (reference sequence). The length of the CDR3 is 14 residues.

This chain joins TRBV9 and TRBJ2-7, with TRBD2 as a possible D gene (5 bases). The V end lost 0 bases, the J end lost 0 bases, and 7 bases lay between the germline ends. The germline V gene encodes CDR1 SGDLS and CDR2 YYNGEE. There are 14 residues in the CDR3. CDR3 nucleotides: TGTGCCAGCAGCGTAGGAGGGTACTCCTACGAGCAGTACTTC. This translates into CASSVGGYSYEQYF.

V usage is TRBV18 and J usage is TRBJ1-2; TRBD1 agrees at 9 bases. J gave up 7 bases and V 5 bases, and 14 bases lay outside the gene matches. Looked up from germline, CDR1 is KGHSH and CDR2 is LQKENI. The CDR3 has 16 amino acids. CDR3 bases: TGTGCCAGCTCATCAACAGTAGACAGGGGGTTGCGTGGCTACACCTTC. Protein: CASSSTVDRGLRGYTF.

CDR3 sequence (DNA): TGTGCCAGCAGCACTCCGGGACAGGGGAAAGATACGCAGTATTTT. Encoded protein: CASSTPGQGKDTQYF. The rearrangement links TRBV5-4 to TRBJ2-3, with 10 bases matching TRBD1. Germline V gene lookup returns CDR1 SGHNT and CDR2 YYREEE (reference sequence). J lost 5 bases, V lost 4 bases, and 7 bases had no gene match. This CDR3 spans 15 amino acids.

V usage is TRBV7-9 and J usage is TRBJ1-5; TRBD1 agrees at 8 bases. CDR3 length equals 15 residues. In germline, CDR1 is SEHNR, CDR2 FQNEAQ (reference sequence). Unmatched junction bases numbered 2, after V lost 4 bases and J lost 0 bases. The CDR3 DNA reads TGTGCCAGCAGCTCAGACAGGGGTAGCAATCAGCCCCAGCATTTT. Translated, it gives CASSSDRGSNQPQHF.

This clone came up once. The rearrangement joins TRBV14 to TRBJ2-3, with D possibly TRBD2 on 5 matching bases. The CDR3 loop spans 13 amino acids. Germline V gene data show CDR1 as SGHDN and CDR2 as FVKESK. V lost 3 bases and J 4 bases, leaving 8 bases between the germline ends. The CDR3 coding sequence is TGTGCCAGCAGCCACAAGGGAGCAGATACGCAGTATTTT. This codes for CASSHKGADTQYF.

The chain uses TRBV7-9 and TRBJ1-5, with D maybe TRBD1 (5 bases). The germline V and J ends were trimmed by 5 bases and 4 bases, with 9 bases remaining between them. The CDR3 totals 13 residues. Germline V gene lookup returns CDR1 SEHNR and CDR2 FQNEAQ (reference sequence). CDR3 amino acids: CASSPTDNQPQHF. The CDR3 coding sequence is TGTGCCAGCAGCCCGACAGATAATCAGCCCCAGCATTTT.

This rearrangement joins TRBV7-3 to TRBJ2-6; 8 bases fit TRBD1. The length of the CDR3 is 16 residues. Germline-derived CDR1 and CDR2 are SGHTA and FQGTGA. Trimming removed 5 bases from V and 4 bases from J; junction bases left unmatched: 7. CDR3 in DNA: TGTGCCAGCAGCCCTAGGACAGGGCTGGGGGCCAACGTCCTGACTTTC. This sequence encodes CASSPRTGLGANVLTF.

The sample holds one count of this clone. The V call is TRBV7-9, the J call TRBJ1-5; 8 nucleotides line up with TRBD1. The V segment lost 5 bases and the J segment 7 bases; nucleotides outside the gene matches: 10. Germline CDR1 and CDR2: SEHNR and FQNEAQ (reference sequence). The CDR3 runs to 15 residues. CDR3 in DNA: TGTGCCAGCAGCCCGGACAGGGCGGAGGGGCAGCCCCAGCATTTT. This sequence encodes CASSPDRAEGQPQHF. Variable domain in full (rest from reference TRBV7-9 and TRBJ1-5): DTGVSQNPRHKITKRGQNVTFRCDPISEHNRLYWYRQTLGQGPEFLTYFQNEAQLEKSRLLSDRFSAERPKGSFSTLEIQRTEQGDSAMYLCASSPDRAEGQPQHFGDGTRLSIL.

This clone came up once. The V and J genes are TRBV5-1 and TRBJ1-1; no definite D call. The CDR3 runs 14 residues. Trimming took off 0 bases at V and 1 base at J, with 7 bases between the two ends. The V gene's germline CDR1 is SGHRS and CDR2 YFSETQ. CDR3 coding DNA: TGCGCCAGCAGCTTGGTGCTCGCGAACACTGAAGCTTTCTTT. This codes for CASSLVLANTEAFF.

The chain uses TRBV28 and TRBJ1-5; unclear D gene. The germline V gene has CDR1 MDHEN and CDR2 SYDVKM. The CDR3 length is 14 residues. The V end was cut by 10 bases, the J end by 6 bases, with 19 bases between. The CDR3 loop reads CAIAEGGKFQPQHF. The CDR3 nucleotides are TGTGCCATCGCCGAGGGAGGGAAGTTTCAGCCCCAGCATTTT.

The chain has TRBV28 and TRBJ1-2, with no clear D. V shed 3 bases and J shed 8 bases, with 13 bases lying between them. CDR3 length: 13 residues. From germline, CDR1 is MDHEN and CDR2 SYDVKM. As DNA, the CDR3 is TGTGCCAGCAGTTTCCCCGGCGCCAGGGGCTACACCTTC. It codes for CASSFPGARGYTF.

This clone was recorded once. This rearrangement joins TRBV19 to TRBJ1-3; no clear D. The CDR3 covers 10 residues. Trimming removed 5 bases from V and 5 bases from J, with 1 base in between. The germline V gene has CDR1 LNHDA and CDR2 SQIVND (reference sequence). The CDR3 loop is CASSRNTIYF. CDR3 nucleotide sequence: TGTGCCAGTAGTCGAAACACCATATATTTT.

J is TRBJ2-5 and V is TRBV5-1; D call uncertain. The CDR3 is 13 amino acids. Germline V lookup: CDR1 SGHRS, CDR2 YFSETQ. Trimming removed 4 bases from V and 4 bases from J, with 11 bases in between. The CDR3, as DNA: TGCGCCAGCAGCCGCGAATCGGGAGAGACCCAGTACTTC. Translated: CASSRESGETQYF.